What follows are 32 T cell receptor beta chains derived from one specimen sequenced in a study of CD8 T cells in Susac syndrome. Random-hexamer reverse transcription was applied to roughly 0.5 to 1 ug RNA. TCRdb called the immunoSEQ multiplex PCR reads again in MiXCR, with one record for every CDR3 protein. This table holds 400,000 or so distinct CDR3 sequences, around 85% found once. Sample: CD8+ T cells from PBMCs. The origin of the receptors is a human donor with multiple sclerosis.

This chain connects TRBV7-8 to TRBJ2-1; unclear D gene. Germline loops: CDR1 SGHVS, CDR2 FQNEAQ. The CDR3 contains 15 residues. V was pared by 3 bases and J by 3 bases, with 12 bases between. CDR3 amino acids: CASSFSVNLYNEQFF. The CDR3 bases are TGTGCCAGCAGCTTCAGCGTAAACCTCTACAATGAGCAGTTCTTC.

J is TRBJ2-7 and V is TRBV29-1; tentatively, D is TRBD1 (6 bases). CDR3 length equals 11 residues. CDR1 and CDR2 from the germline V gene are SQVTM and ANQGSEA. V lost 4 bases, J lost 7 bases, and 11 bases lay in between. CDR3 region: CSVGGDREQYF. CDR3 nucleotides: TGCAGCGTTGGAGGTGACAGGGAGCAGTACTTC.

The CDR3 coding sequence is TGTGCCTGGAGTATCGGGGGGCACGGAGCTTTCTTT. Translation gives CAWSIGGHGAFF. The V gene is TRBV30, the J gene TRBJ1-1; D might be TRBD1 (6 bases). The CDR3 extends over 12 amino acids. Germline V gives CDR1 GTSNPN, CDR2 SVGIG (reference sequence). The V and J ends lost 2 bases and 10 bases respectively, with 14 bases between them.

The chain uses TRBV10-2 and TRBJ2-7, with 9 bases that match TRBD2. Looked up from germline, CDR1 is WSHSY and CDR2 is SAAADI. The length of the CDR3 is 15 residues. The V gene end was trimmed by 1 base and the J gene end by 3 bases; junction bases not matched to a gene: 4. The CDR3 nucleotides are TGCGCCAGCAGTGAGTTAGCGGGAGAGTTCTACGAGCAGTACTTC. Residues: CASSELAGEFYEQYF.

A single count supports this clonotype. The genes are TRBV29-1 and TRBJ1-2; possibly TRBD1 for D (5 bases). Deletions cut 7 bases from V and 8 bases from J, with 20 bases between. Germline CDR1 is SQVTM and CDR2 is ANQGSEA. The CDR3 spans 13 residues. CDR3 region: CSAGELTARGYTF. CDR3 nucleotides: TGCAGCGCCGGGGAGCTGACAGCTCGGGGCTACACCTTC.

The chain combines TRBV19 with TRBJ2-3; TRBD1 matches at 7 bases. V lost 3 bases to trimming and J lost 6 bases; unmatched junction nucleotides: 6. Germline V gene lookup returns CDR1 LNHDA and CDR2 SQIVND (reference sequence). The CDR3 length is 14 residues. The DNA of the CDR3 is TGTGCCAGTAGTATTCGAGGGGGCCAGGATACGCAGTATTTT. It is translated as CASSIRGGQDTQYF.

The CDR3 loop reads CASSQVGARGYTF. The CDR3 nucleotides are TGCGCCAGCAGCCAAGTAGGGGCTCGTGGCTACACCTTC. V gene TRBV4-1 combines with J gene TRBJ1-2, with D maybe TRBD1 (5 bases). Germline V lookup: CDR1 MGHRA, CDR2 YSYEKL. Trimming shortened V by 1 base and J by 7 bases, and 10 bases separated the two germline ends. The CDR3 has 13 amino acids.

The V call is TRBV13, the J call TRBJ1-2; TRBD1 is a possible D gene (5 bases). V was cut by 7 bases and J by 7 bases, with 25 bases left in between. Germline-derived CDR1 and CDR2 are PRHDT and FYEKMQ (reference sequence). The CDR3 is 16 residues long. CDR3 sequence (DNA): TGTGCCAGCAACTCTATATTTACAGAAGGGGCAGGTGGCTACACCTTC. Its protein product is CASNSIFTEGAGGYTF.

The chain employs TRBV29-1 and TRBJ1-1, with TRBD1 matching over 7 bases. The CDR3 is made up of 10 amino acids. Germline CDR1 reads SQVTM; CDR2 reads ANQGSEA. The trim removed 5 bases at V and 8 bases at J, leaving 2 bases unmatched. The CDR3 sequence: CSVRQGEAFF. The CDR3 nucleotides read TGCAGCGTTAGACAGGGAGAAGCTTTCTTT.

The chain couples TRBV11-2 to TRBJ2-1; a weak D match, TRBD2 (5 bases). This CDR3 comprises 15 residues. CDR1 is SGHAT and CDR2 is FQNNGV in the germline V gene. V was shortened by 3 bases and J by 6 bases, with 15 bases between the two germline ends. The CDR3 sequence: CASSFRSESFNEQFF. Written as DNA, the CDR3 is TGTGCCAGCAGCTTCCGTAGCGAAAGCTTCAATGAGCAGTTCTTC.

V is TRBV20-1 and J is TRBJ2-2; no definite D call. CDR3 length equals 13 residues. CDR1 and CDR2 (germline): DFQATT, SNEGSKA (reference sequence). Trimming shortened V by 4 bases and J by 5 bases, and 11 bases separated the two germline ends. The CDR3 DNA follows: TGCAGTGCTAAGAGCCCTACTACCGGGGAGCTGTTTTTT. Protein sequence: CSAKSPTTGELFF.

The gene calls are TRBV20-1 and TRBJ2-7; 9 nucleotides agree with TRBD2. Germline-derived CDR1 and CDR2 are DFQATT and SNEGSKA (reference sequence). This CDR3 contains 16 residues. The trim removed 2 bases at V and 0 bases at J, leaving 8 bases unmatched. CDR3 DNA: TGCAGTGCTAGAAGTAGTCGACTAGCGGACTCCTACGAGCAGTACTTC. Its translation: CSARSSRLADSYEQYF.

CDR3 protein: CASSQLITDTTDTQYF. The CDR3 DNA reads as TGCGCCAGCAGCCAACTGATTACGGACACCACAGATACGCAGTATTTT. The chain joins TRBV4-1 to TRBJ2-3; D may be TRBD1 (5 bases). The V gene's germline CDR1 is MGHRA and CDR2 YSYEKL. The CDR3 sequence is 16 residues long. V was shortened by 2 bases and J by 2 bases, with 14 bases between the two germline ends.

This clonotype has only one observation. V is TRBV19 and J is TRBJ1-1; TRBD1 might be the D (5 bases). Germline lookup yields CDR1 LNHDA and CDR2 SQIVND (reference sequence). This CDR3 has 14 amino acids. V was cut by 3 bases and J by 4 bases, with 12 bases left in between. The DNA of the CDR3 is TGTGCCAGTAGTATCGGTTTAGGGGTCACTGAAGCTTTCTTT. As protein: CASSIGLGVTEAFF. Full variable domain (rest looked up from reference TRBV19 and TRBJ1-1): DGGITQSPKYLFRKEGQNVTLSCEQNLNHDAMYWYRQDPGQGLRLIYYSQIVNDFQKGDIAEGYSVSREKKESFPLTVTSAQKNPTAFYLCASSIGLGVTEAFFGQGTRLTVV.

The sample holds a few counts of this clonotype. This chain joins TRBV7-6 and TRBJ2-5, with D perhaps matching TRBD2 (5 bases). Germline assignment: CDR1 SGHVS and CDR2 FNYEAQ. The CDR3 covers 14 residues. Trimming shortened V by 1 base and J by 6 bases, and 12 bases separated the two germline ends. DNA of the CDR3: TGTGCCAGCAGCTTAGACGGGGTTCGGAAGACCCAGTACTTC. Amino acid sequence: CASSLDGVRKTQYF.

V is TRBV7-9 and J is TRBJ2-2, with D perhaps TRBD1 or TRBD2 (5 bases each). Trimming shortened V by 3 bases and J by 5 bases, and 10 bases separated the two germline ends. CDR3 length: 14 residues. In germline, CDR1 is SEHNR, CDR2 FQNEAQ (reference sequence). CDR3 in amino acids: CASSFSAGTGELFF. CDR3 nucleotide sequence: TGTGCCAGCAGCTTTAGCGCAGGGACCGGGGAGCTGTTTTTT. Full variable domain (rest looked up from reference TRBV7-9 and TRBJ2-2): DTGVSQNPRHKITKRGQNVTFRCDPISEHNRLYWYRQTLGQGPEFLTYFQNEAQLEKSRLLSDRFSAERPKGSFSTLEIQRTEQGDSAMYLCASSFSAGTGELFFGEGSRLTVL.

This clonotype was counted a single time. The V call is TRBV7-6, the J call TRBJ2-7, with 9 bases that match TRBD1. The junction had 10 bases not matched to a gene; V was cut back by 2 bases and J by 5 bases. The length of the CDR3 is 16 residues. CDR1 is SGHVS, CDR2 FNYEAQ, per germline. CDR3: CASSLFGGQGRNEQYF. In DNA form, the CDR3 reads TGTGCCAGCAGCTTATTCGGGGGACAGGGAAGAAACGAGCAGTACTTC.

The CDR3 here is CASSVGGVDTEAFF. CDR3 DNA sequence: TGTGCCAGCAGCGTAGGAGGGGTGGACACTGAAGCTTTCTTT. V is TRBV9 and J is TRBJ1-1; D might be TRBD1 (5 bases). The CDR3 has 14 amino acids. V dropped 0 bases and J dropped 3 bases, with 9 bases sitting between them. Germline CDR1 reads SGDLS; CDR2 reads YYNGEE.

This clonotype came up a few times. This chain links TRBV2 with TRBJ2-7; a possible D gene is TRBD2 (5 bases). Trimming took 6 bases from V and 3 from J, leaving 15 bases between them. CDR3 size: 14 residues. CDR1 SNHLY and CDR2 FYNNEI come from the germline V gene. CDR3 residues: CASSALGLIYEQYF. The CDR3 DNA sequence: TGTGCCAGCAGCGCGCTAGGACTGATCTACGAGCAGTACTTC.

The J gene is TRBJ2-7, the V gene TRBV6-1; no clear D. The V gene lost 3 bases and the J gene lost 2 bases, with 8 bases spanning the gap. CDR3 size: 13 residues. The germline CDR1 and CDR2 sequences are MNHNS and SASEGT. The CDR3 here is CASSDSQPYEQYF. In DNA, the CDR3 is TGTGCCAGCAGTGACTCGCAACCCTACGAGCAGTACTTC.

The chain recombines TRBV3-1 with TRBJ2-5, with 11 bases that match TRBD2. V lost 3 bases to trimming and J lost 4 bases; unmatched junction nucleotides: 7. The CDR3 runs to 16 residues. CDR1 is LGHDT and CDR2 is YNNKEL in the germline V gene (reference sequence). The CDR3: CASSQGTSGSIETQYF. The CDR3, as DNA: TGTGCCAGCAGCCAGGGAACTAGCGGGAGTATAGAGACCCAGTACTTC.

The gene calls are TRBV4-1 and TRBJ1-2, with TRBD1 as a possible D gene (6 bases). This CDR3 comprises 16 residues. The V end lost 0 bases, the J end lost 4 bases, and 15 bases lay between the germline ends. Germline V gives CDR1 MGHRA, CDR2 YSYEKL. CDR3 sequence: CASSQEYSGTSYGYTF. CDR3 nucleotides: TGCGCCAGCAGCCAAGAATACTCCGGGACATCCTATGGCTACACCTTC.

The chain uses TRBV20-1 and TRBJ2-1; TRBD2 agrees at 8 bases. The junction had 5 bases not matched to a gene; V was cut back by 3 bases and J by 1 base. CDR1 and CDR2 from the germline V gene are DFQATT and SNEGSKA (reference sequence). The CDR3 spans 15 residues. As DNA, the CDR3 is TGCAGTGCTAGTGACCCGGGGGGGTCCTACAATGAGCAGTTCTTC. Translation: CSASDPGGSYNEQFF.

DNA of the CDR3: TGTGCCAGTAGTATAGGTTGGGGGGACCAGCCCCAGCATTTT. Amino acids: CASSIGWGDQPQHF. V is TRBV19 and J is TRBJ1-5, with D perhaps matching TRBD1 (5 bases). V was shortened by 1 base and J by 7 bases, with 11 bases between the two germline ends. There are 14 residues in the CDR3. From germline, CDR1 is LNHDA and CDR2 SQIVND (reference sequence).

The sample holds a few counts of this clonotype. This chain connects TRBV3-1 to TRBJ2-3, with D uncertain. Trimming left V 0 bases short and J 5 bases short, with 6 bases between. The CDR3 loop spans 13 amino acids. Germline lookup yields CDR1 LGHDT and CDR2 YNNKEL (reference sequence). This chain's CDR3 is CASSQDSEDTQYF. The CDR3 DNA reads TGTGCCAGCAGCCAAGACTCAGAAGATACGCAGTATTTT.

V usage is TRBV27 and J usage is TRBJ2-2; TRBD2 is a possible D gene (6 bases). The CDR3 length is 15 residues. The V end lost 7 bases, the J end lost 7 bases, and 19 bases lay between the germline ends. Germline CDR1 is MNHEY and CDR2 is SMNVEV (reference sequence). CDR3 region: CASNSSYWGDGELFF. DNA for the CDR3: TGTGCCAGCAACTCCTCATACTGGGGGGACGGGGAGCTGTTTTTT.

V is TRBV20-1 and J is TRBJ2-7; 7 bases agree with TRBD1. The CDR3 totals 18 residues. Germline CDR1 and CDR2: DFQATT and SNEGSKA (reference sequence). Unmatched junction bases numbered 15, after V lost 0 bases and J lost 1 base. The CDR3 loop reads CSARDHGTAPLRSYEQYF. The DNA for the CDR3 is TGCAGTGCTAGAGATCATGGGACAGCCCCCTTACGGTCCTACGAGCAGTACTTC.

This clonotype has only one observation. This chain connects TRBV28 to TRBJ1-1, with D perhaps matching TRBD1 (5 bases). Germline V lookup: CDR1 MDHEN, CDR2 SYDVKM. This CDR3 is built from 14 residues. V was clipped by 3 bases and J by 3 bases, with 11 bases between them. The CDR3 DNA reads as TGTGCCAGCAGTTTGATCCGGGGGTACACTGAAGCTTTCTTT. As protein: CASSLIRGYTEAFF.

Only one count was recorded for this clonotype. The rearrangement uses TRBV30 and TRBJ2-2, with 8 bases fitting TRBD2. This CDR3 has 13 residues. Germline lookup yields CDR1 GTSNPN and CDR2 SVGIG (reference sequence). Trimming removed 3 bases from V and 7 bases from J; junction bases left unmatched: 4. CDR3 nucleotides: TGTGCCTGGAGGCGGGAGGTGCACGGGGAGCTGTTTTTT. Amino acids: CAWRREVHGELFF.

The V call is TRBV7-9, the J call TRBJ2-5, with a weak D call TRBD2 (5 bases). The CDR3 has 14 amino acids. The ends were cut back, 5 bases at V and 5 bases at J, with 15 bases in the middle. CDR1 SEHNR and CDR2 FQNEAQ come from the germline V gene (reference sequence). As DNA, the CDR3 is TGTGCCAGCAGCAGACCGGACTCTCACGAGACCCAGTACTTC. Translated, it gives CASSRPDSHETQYF.

The CDR3 sequence: CASSPGTYEKLFF. The CDR3 DNA reads TGTGCCAGTAGTCCTGGGACGTACGAAAAACTGTTTTTT. V is TRBV19 and J is TRBJ1-4; tentative D call: TRBD1 (5 bases). The germline V gene has CDR1 LNHDA and CDR2 SQIVND (reference sequence). This CDR3 comprises 13 residues. V lost 5 bases and J lost 8, with 12 bases in between.

V usage is TRBV19 and J usage is TRBJ2-1; possibly TRBD1 for D (5 bases). Per the germline V gene, CDR1 is LNHDA and CDR2 is SQIVND (reference sequence). V was cut by 6 bases and J by 1 base, with 16 bases left in between. The CDR3 consists of 16 residues. CDR3 bases: TGTGCCAGTAGAGAAGTTCTTAGGGGATCCTACAATGAGCAGTTCTTC. Translated, it gives CASREVLRGSYNEQFF.